This T cell receptor (beta chain) was obtained from a study of regulatory T cells in long-lasting Graves disease. CDR3 regions were amplified by Arm-PCR using iRepertoire HTBI primers to build TCR beta libraries. TCRdb passed the multiplex PCR reads through MiXCR, listing each CDR3 protein once. The sample has about 460,000 distinct CDR3 sequences, approximately 14% seen once; the top ten hold over 15%. Time point in this sample: newly diagnosed GD, antithyroid drugs for less than 3 months. From RNA extracted from PBMCs, the TCR library was made. This clonotype was seen repeatedly, ten times or more. These data were also filed under a second study, of T cells in Graves' hyperthyroidism and ophthalmopathy.

This clonotype originated in a woman between 50 and 59 years old with Graves disease. The material sequenced was peripheral blood mononuclear cells (PBMCs), taken at new diagnosis, from a patient treated with antithyroid drugs.

CDR3 nucleotide sequence: TGTGCCAGCAGCGTAGAAGGGCGTGGCACCGAGACCCAGTACTTC. This translates into CASSVEGRGTETQYF. The V gene is TRBV9, the J gene TRBJ2-5; D ambiguous. The CDR3 totals 15 residues. V was shortened by 0 bases and J by 5 bases, with 14 bases between the two germline ends. Per the germline V gene, CDR1 is SGDLS and CDR2 is YYNGEE.